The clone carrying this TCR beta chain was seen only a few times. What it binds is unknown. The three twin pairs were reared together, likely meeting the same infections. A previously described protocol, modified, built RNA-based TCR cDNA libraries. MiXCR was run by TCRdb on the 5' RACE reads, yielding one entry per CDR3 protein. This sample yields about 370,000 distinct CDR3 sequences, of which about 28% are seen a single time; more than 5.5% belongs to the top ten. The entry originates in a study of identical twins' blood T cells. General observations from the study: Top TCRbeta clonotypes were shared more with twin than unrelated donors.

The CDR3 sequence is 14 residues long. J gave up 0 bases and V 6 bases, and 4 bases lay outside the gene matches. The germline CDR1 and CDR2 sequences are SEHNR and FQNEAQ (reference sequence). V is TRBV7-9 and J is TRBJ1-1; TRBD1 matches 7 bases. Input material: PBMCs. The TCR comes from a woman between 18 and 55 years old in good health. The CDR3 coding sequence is TGTGCCAGCAGATCCGGGACAGTGAACACTGAAGCTTTCTTT. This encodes CASRSGTVNTEAFF.